Listed below are T cell receptor beta chains from one sample, sequenced in a study of T cell responses to AZD1222 COVID-19 vaccine. Some clones are missing from TCRdb's copy, which holds only in-frame ones; the method was immunoSEQ multiplex PCR. The profile shows approximately 150,000 clones, roughly 91% of them singletons. The sample consisted of peripheral blood, taken 28 days after the second AZD1222 dose. Receptors were obtained from an adult who received the AZD1222 COVID-19 vaccine. Each CDR3 is given with its conserved first and last residue. A D gene is named only where the DNA matches it firmly. The listing skips clone size in some rows; elsewhere it reads once, few, many or a size class.

abundance,d_gene,v_gene,j_gene,CDR3nt,CDR3aa
NA,NA,TRBV2,TRBJ1-5,TGTGCCAGCAGTAACGGACAATCTGTCCAGCCCCAGCATTTT,CASSNGQSVQPQHF
NA,TRBD2,TRBV24-1,TRBJ2-3,TGTGCCACCAGTGATTCTAGCGGGTCTGGCACAGATACGCAGTATTTT,CATSDSSGSGTDTQYF
NA,NA,TRBV6-6,TRBJ2-7,TGTGCCAGCAGTCAAGGGGGTTACGAGCAGTACTTC,CASSQGGYEQYF
NA,NA,TRBV6-1,TRBJ2-3,TGTGCCAGCAGTGAAGGGGGACGGAGAACAGATACGCAGTATTTT,CASSEGGRRTDTQYF
NA,NA,TRBV6-5,TRBJ1-2,TGTGCCAGCAGTTACTCGCCGGGGTCCTATGGCTACACCTTC,CASSYSPGSYGYTF
NA,TRBD1,TRBV11-1,TRBJ1-5,TGTGCCAGCAGCTTAACACCAGGGGGAAACCAGCCCCAGCATTTT,CASSLTPGGNQPQHF
NA,NA,TRBV6-5,TRBJ2-7,TGTGCCAGCAGCCCCACCAGCTCCTACGAGCAGTACTTC,CASSPTSSYEQYF
NA,TRBD1,TRBV24-1,TRBJ2-1,TGTGCCACCACCTCAGAACAGGGGGCGCTGGATGAGCAGTTCTTC,CATTSEQGALDEQFF
NA,NA,TRBV5-5,TRBJ2-5,TGTGCCAGCAGCTCCCAGGGAGACGAGACCCAGTACTTC,CASSSQGDETQYF
NA,NA,TRBV13,TRBJ2-5,TGTGCCAGCAGCTTGCGACGCACTCAAGAGACCCAGTACTTC,CASSLRRTQETQYF
NA,NA,TRBV28,TRBJ2-5,TGTGGCTCACTCAGTTTAGTTACAGGGCGAGAGACCCAGTACTTC,CGSLSLVTGRETQYF
NA,TRBD2,TRBV6-1,TRBJ2-3,TGTGCCAGCAGTGGACTAGCGGGGGGGCTTAGGCATACGCAGTATTTT,CASSGLAGGLRHTQYF
NA,NA,TRBV7-9,TRBJ1-3,TGTGCCAGCAGTCCCTGGGGCAAAAATGGAAACACCATATATTTT,CASSPWGKNGNTIYF
NA,TRBD1,TRBV19,TRBJ2-5,TGTGCCAGTAGTATGAGATACGTATGGGACAGGGTTGCGGAGACCCAGTACTTC,CASSMRYVWDRVAETQYF
NA,NA,TRBV12-3/TRBV12-4,TRBJ1-2,TGTGCCAGCAGCCGACAGGATGGCTACACCTTC,CASSRQDGYTF
once,NA,TRBV9,TRBJ1-3,TGTGCCAGCAGCGTAGCTGTGACAGGATCCAACACCATATATTTT,CASSVAVTGSNTIYF
NA,TRBD1,TRBV2,TRBJ1-2,TGTGCCAGCAGACGACAGGGTCCGTCCTATGGCTACACCTTC,CASRRQGPSYGYTF
once,NA,TRBV5-6,TRBJ1-2,TGTGCCAGCAGACAGGGCAACTATGGCTACACCTTC,CASRQGNYGYTF
NA,NA,TRBV7-3,TRBJ1-2,TGTGCCAGCAGCCATCCCGCGGACATCTATGGCTACACCTTC,CASSHPADIYGYTF
NA,NA,TRBV19,TRBJ1-5,TGTGCCACAACGCTGGGGATTCTTAGCAATCAGCCCCAGCATTTT,CATTLGILSNQPQHF
NA,NA,TRBV5-1,TRBJ1-3,TGCGCCAGCGGCAGAGCTGGAGGAAACACCATATATTTT,CASGRAGGNTIYF
NA,NA,TRBV9,TRBJ2-5,TGTGCCAGCAGCGTAACGGGAACGGAGACCCAGTACTTC,CASSVTGTETQYF
NA,TRBD1,TRBV5-1,TRBJ1-5,TGCGCCAGCAGCCCGGACAGGGGCAATAGCAATCAGCCCCAGCATTTT,CASSPDRGNSNQPQHF
NA,NA,TRBV6-1,TRBJ1-4,TGTGCCAGCAGTGAATGGCAGTCAGGTGAAAAACTGTTTTTT,CASSEWQSGEKLFF
NA,TRBD1,TRBV11-2,TRBJ1-1,TGTGCCAGCAGCTTAAAATCAGGGGGCTTGAACACTGAAGCTTTCTTT,CASSLKSGGLNTEAFF
once,NA,TRBV30,TRBJ2-3,TGTGCCTGGAGTGTAACATATACGCAGTATTTT,CAWSVTYTQYF
NA,NA,TRBV6-2/TRBV6-3,TRBJ2-7,TGTGCCAGCAGTTACGGGCAGGAAGGGATTTACGAGCAGTACTTC,CASSYGQEGIYEQYF
few,TRBD1,TRBV5-1,TRBJ2-5,TGCGCCAGCAGCAGGACAGGCGGGGAGACCCAGTACTTC,CASSRTGGETQYF
NA,NA,TRBV28,TRBJ1-5,TGTGCCAGCAGTTTGCTGAAATTGACGGGACAGCCCCAGCATTTT,CASSLLKLTGQPQHF
NA,NA,TRBV5-8,TRBJ1-2,TGTGCCAGCAGCTTTATGGGAACAGGGAACTATGGCTACACCTTC,CASSFMGTGNYGYTF
NA,TRBD2,TRBV11-1,TRBJ2-1,TGTGCCAGCAGCTCCAGACTAGCGTACAATGAGCAGTTCTTC,CASSSRLAYNEQFF
NA,TRBD1,TRBV15,TRBJ2-1,TGTGCCACCAGCGCGGACAGGGGGGATGAGCAGTTCTTC,CATSADRGDEQFF
NA,TRBD1,TRBV5-1,TRBJ1-3,TGCGCCAGCAGCTTGAATTGGGACAGCACCATATATTTT,CASSLNWDSTIYF
NA,NA,TRBV10-3,TRBJ2-5,TGTGCCATCAGGGGTGGAGGGGAACGTGAGACCCAGTACTTC,CAIRGGGERETQYF
NA,TRBD1,TRBV5-4,TRBJ1-1,TGTGCCAGCAGCTCACGTCAGGGGGGGGCTGAAGCTTTCTTT,CASSSRQGGAEAFF
NA,NA,TRBV27,TRBJ1-1,TGTGCCAGCAGTTTTTTTGGGGAGACTGAAGCTTTCTTT,CASSFFGETEAFF
NA,TRBD1,TRBV18,TRBJ2-2,TGTGCCAGCTCACGCTTACAGGGACAGACCGGGGAGCTGTTTTTT,CASSRLQGQTGELFF
NA,NA,TRBV19,TRBJ1-5,TGTGCCAGTAACCTTTTGAGTGAGGATTATAGCAATCAGCCCCAGCATTTT,CASNLLSEDYSNQPQHF
NA,NA,TRBV14,TRBJ1-4,TGTGCCAGCAGCCAGTTTACTTCAACTAATGAAAAACTGTTTTTT,CASSQFTSTNEKLFF
NA,NA,TRBV21-1,TRBJ1-3,TGTGCCAGCAGCAAAGCGGAAGGGTTGGGAAACACCATATATTTT,CASSKAEGLGNTIYF
NA,NA,TRBV6-1,TRBJ2-5,TGTGCCAGCAGGCCGACTAGGGACCAAGAGACCCAGTACTTC,CASRPTRDQETQYF
NA,NA,TRBV12-5,TRBJ2-7,TGTGCTAGTGCCTTCGAAATCCGGAGCTCCTACGAGCAGTACTTC,CASAFEIRSSYEQYF
NA,NA,TRBV6-5,TRBJ1-1,TGTGCCAGCAGGAGGACGGGCAGCACTGAAGCTTTCTTT,CASRRTGSTEAFF
NA,NA,TRBV9,TRBJ1-2,TGTGCCAGCAGCGTAGGCCAGGGAGGCCCGGCTGGTCCCGATGGCTACACCTTC,CASSVGQGGPAGPDGYTF
NA,NA,TRBV5-1,TRBJ1-1,TGCGCCAGCAAAGTATGGGAGAACACTGAAGCTTTCTTT,CASKVWENTEAFF
NA,NA,TRBV6-1,TRBJ1-3,TGTGCCAGCAGTGAAGCGCGTGAGAGCACCATATATTTT,CASSEARESTIYF
NA,NA,TRBV5-1,TRBJ1-1,TGCGCCAGCAGCTTGGGCGGTGAAGCTTTCTTT,CASSLGGEAFF
NA,NA,TRBV7-9,TRBJ2-7,TGTGCCAGCAGCTTAGGACAGCAGTACGAGCAGTACTTC,CASSLGQQYEQYF
NA,TRBD2,TRBV11-2,TRBJ2-3,TGTGCCAGCAGCAAGGGACTACCCACAGATACGCAGTATTTT,CASSKGLPTDTQYF
NA,TRBD2,TRBV3-1/TRBV3-2,TRBJ2-7,TGTGCCAGCAGCCAAGATATCCCCGGACTAGCGGGGGTCTACGAGCAGTACTTC,CASSQDIPGLAGVYEQYF
NA,NA,TRBV10-1,TRBJ1-1,TGCGCCAGCAGTCGGACAGCGGACACTGAAGCTTTCTTT,CASSRTADTEAFF
NA,NA,TRBV6-5,TRBJ2-2,TGTGCCAGCAGTTCTCACACCGGGGAGCTGTTTTTT,CASSSHTGELFF
NA,NA,TRBV5-1,TRBJ1-2,TGCGCCAGCAGCGTCCGGGACGGGGACTATGGCTACACCTTC,CASSVRDGDYGYTF
NA,TRBD1,TRBV11-2,TRBJ2-5,TGTGCCAGCATCCAGGGGGCGCGGGGAGAGACCCAGTACTTC,CASIQGARGETQYF